The 29 T cell receptor beta chains presented below share a single source sample, sequenced in a study of blood T cell repertoires in COVID-19. Method: immunoSEQ multiplex PCR; TCRdb's copy keeps in-frame clones and lacks some. The table has approximately 300,000 clones, around 80% seen once. The sequencing input was peripheral blood. The source is a woman between 50 and 59 years old with acute or convalescent COVID-19.

The V call is TRBV11-2, the J call TRBJ1-2; D gene ambiguous. V was cut by 0 bases and J by 4 bases, with 3 bases left in between. The CDR3 covers 12 residues. CDR1 SGHAT and CDR2 FQNNGV come from the germline V gene. The CDR3 DNA is TGTGCCAGCAGCTTAGAGAGCTATGGCTACACCTTC. Its translation: CASSLESYGYTF.

The chain links TRBV10-3 to TRBJ1-1; 7 bases match TRBD1. The junction had 1 base not matched to a gene; V was cut back by 2 bases and J by 1 base. The germline CDR1 and CDR2 sequences are ENHRY and SYGVKD. The CDR3 length is 14 residues. The chain's CDR3 is CAISEGTANTEAFF. CDR3 nucleotides: TGTGCCATCAGTGAGGGGACAGCGAACACTGAAGCTTTCTTT.

The chain couples TRBV3-1 (or the pseudogene TRBV3-2) to TRBJ1-1, with D tentatively TRBD1 (6 bases). V lost 3 bases and J lost 1, with 12 bases in between. Germline lookup yields CDR1 LGHDT and CDR2 YNNKEL (reference sequence). CDR3 length: 15 amino acids. The CDR3 DNA sequence: TGTGCCAGCAGCCACCTTGACAGGCCGAACACTGAAGCTTTCTTT. Residues: CASSHLDRPNTEAFF.

J is TRBJ1-2 and V is TRBV27, with D unclear. V was trimmed by 2 bases and J by 4 bases, leaving 11 bases between them. Germline assignment: CDR1 MNHEY and CDR2 SMNVEV (reference sequence). There are 14 residues in the CDR3. The CDR3 protein is CASSLQGQAYGYTF. The CDR3 DNA is TGTGCCAGCAGTTTACAAGGCCAGGCCTATGGCTACACCTTC.

The CDR3 DNA reads as TGTGCCAGCACTAGCGGGAGATGGCAAGAGACCCAGTACTTC. It encodes CASTSGRWQETQYF. The V and J genes are TRBV2 and TRBJ2-5; 10 nucleotides agree with TRBD2. The J segment lost 2 bases and the V segment lost 7 bases, leaving 4 bases of the junction unmatched. The CDR3 sequence is 14 residues long. Germline V gene lookup returns CDR1 SNHLY and CDR2 FYNNEI.

The V gene is TRBV7-2, the J gene TRBJ1-3; 7 bases fit TRBD1. The CDR3 is 14 residues long. Germline loops: CDR1 SGHTA, CDR2 FQGNSA. The junction had 4 bases not matched to a gene; V was cut back by 8 bases and J by 0 bases. CDR3 DNA: TGTGCCAGCGCAGGGGGTGTCTCTGGAAACACCATATATTTT. Translating it yields CASAGGVSGNTIYF.

The V and J genes are TRBV9 and TRBJ1-5; TRBD1 agrees at 8 bases. Germline V CDR1 and CDR2: SGDLS, YYNGEE. The CDR3 runs to 17 residues. V lost 3 bases, J lost 3 bases, and 11 bases stayed unmatched. The CDR3 loop reads CASSGLGDRRDNQPQHF. CDR3 bases: TGTGCCAGCAGCGGCCTGGGGGACAGGCGGGACAATCAGCCCCAGCATTTT.

V gene TRBV4-1 combines with J gene TRBJ2-5; TRBD1 matches at 8 bases. The ends lost 5 bases at V and 4 bases at J; junction bases unmatched: 12. The CDR3 spans 16 residues. In germline, CDR1 is MGHRA, CDR2 YSYEKL. As DNA, the CDR3 is TGCGCCAGCAGCTCCGAAGGGGCAGGGGGCTCAGAGACCCAGTACTTC. This translates into CASSSEGAGGSETQYF.

The genes are TRBV4-2 and TRBJ1-3, with D maybe TRBD1 (6 bases). Germline CDR1 is LGHNA and CDR2 is YNFKEQ. V gave up 0 bases and J gave up 4 bases, with 10 bases separating them. CDR3 length: 15 amino acids. The CDR3 protein is CASSQEGGAGNTIYF. The CDR3 DNA follows: TGTGCCAGCAGCCAAGAGGGGGGGGCCGGAAACACCATATATTTT.

The V and J genes are TRBV20-1 and TRBJ2-1, with no clear D. V lost 3 bases to trimming and J lost 7 bases, with 10 bases between them. There are 12 residues in the CDR3. Germline CDR1 reads DFQATT; CDR2 reads SNEGSKA (reference sequence). The CDR3 bases are TGCAGTGCTAGTCCGGGTTTTAATGAGCAGTTCTTC. Protein sequence: CSASPGFNEQFF.

This clone appeared many times. The CDR3, as DNA: TGTGCCAGCAGTGAAGGGACACCCTATGGCTACACCTTC. Its translation: CASSEGTPYGYTF. The chain uses TRBV6-1 and TRBJ1-2, with D perhaps matching TRBD1 (5 bases). Trimming left V 1 base short and J 4 bases short, with 7 bases between. CDR3 length: 13 amino acids. The germline V gene has CDR1 MNHNS and CDR2 SASEGT.

This chain connects TRBV6-5 to TRBJ2-7, with TRBD2 as a possible D gene (5 bases). The V gene's germline CDR1 is MNHEY and CDR2 SVGAGI. The CDR3 runs 13 residues. The V gene lost 5 bases and the J gene lost 1 base, with 9 bases spanning the gap. This CDR3 is CASSKPGSYEQYF. CDR3 coding DNA: TGTGCCAGCAGTAAACCGGGATCCTACGAGCAGTACTTC.

Points on this clone: The junction differs from germline at one of its ends, possibly a read error. The chain joins TRBV12-3 or TRBV12-4 to TRBJ1-3, with 7 positions matching TRBD1. This CDR3 spans 13 amino acids. The chain's CDR3 is CASSLIKWDSRNF. The CDR3, as DNA: TGTGCCAGCAGTTTAATTAAATGGGACAGCAGAAATTTT.

The rearrangement joins TRBV3-1 (or the pseudogene TRBV3-2) to TRBJ2-5; D gene unclear. V was shortened by 8 bases and J by 5 bases, with 12 bases between the two germline ends. This CDR3 spans 12 amino acids. Germline-derived CDR1 and CDR2 are LGHDT and YNNKEL (reference sequence). The CDR3 loop reads CASRLARETQYF. The CDR3 nucleotides are TGTGCCAGCCGTCTTGCGCGGGAGACCCAGTACTTC.

The chain joins TRBV5-6 to TRBJ2-6; no definite D call. Germline V lookup: CDR1 SGHDT, CDR2 YYEEEE. V was trimmed by 0 bases and J by 0 bases, leaving 4 bases between them. CDR3 length: 15 residues. The CDR3 here is CASSLDSSGANVLTF. The CDR3 DNA is TGTGCCAGCAGCTTGGATAGCTCTGGGGCCAACGTCCTGACTTTC.

This chain links TRBV28 with TRBJ2-7, with 12 bases lining up with TRBD2. The CDR3 spans 16 residues. Trimming took 5 bases from V and 6 from J; bases not matched to a gene: 11. The germline V gene encodes CDR1 MDHEN and CDR2 SYDVKM. The CDR3 nucleotides are TGTGCCAGCAGTACGTTCACAGGACTAGCGGGATTCGAGCAGTACTTC. Amino acids: CASSTFTGLAGFEQYF.

The chain recombines TRBV6-2 or TRBV6-3 with TRBJ2-2; 12 bases are shared with TRBD2. The V and J ends lost 5 bases and 10 bases, in that order; junction bases with no gene match: 5. CDR1 is MNHEY and CDR2 is SVGEGT in the germline V gene. The CDR3 is 14 residues long. The CDR3 spells CASSRGTSGSELFF. The CDR3 DNA is TGTGCCAGCAGTAGAGGGACTAGCGGGTCGGAGCTGTTTTTT.

This clone was seen a single time. The chain recombines TRBV30 with TRBJ1-1, with D tentatively TRBD1 (5 bases). There are 12 residues in the CDR3. Trimming left V 3 bases short and J 11 bases short, with 16 bases between. Per germline, CDR1 GTSNPN and CDR2 SVGIG (reference sequence). CDR3 coding DNA: TGTGCCTGGAGGGCAACTCAGGGTGGCGCTTTCTTT. This translates into CAWRATQGGAFF.

In its sample, this clone was seen a few times. The chain carries TRBV2 and TRBJ2-2; D uncertain. V lost 7 bases to trimming and J lost 7 bases, with 16 bases between them. The CDR3 extends over 14 amino acids. Germline CDR1 SNHLY, CDR2 FYNNEI. The CDR3 region has the DNA TGTGCCAGCACTGTGACTGCGCAAGGCGGGGAGCTGTTTTTT. This encodes CASTVTAQGGELFF.

V is TRBV3-1 (or the pseudogene TRBV3-2) and J is TRBJ1-2, with D unclear. The CDR3 length is 14 residues. V was clipped by 0 bases and J by 6 bases, with 11 bases between them. Germline assignment: CDR1 LGHDT and CDR2 YNNKEL (reference sequence). CDR3 bases: TGTGCCAGCAGCCAAGATGGCAGAACAGATGGCTACACCTTC. Translated, it gives CASSQDGRTDGYTF.

This chain connects TRBV5-6 to TRBJ2-7, with TRBD2 as a possible D gene (5 bases). Germline V gives CDR1 SGHDT, CDR2 YYEEEE. CDR3 length: 16 residues. Trimming shortened V by 5 bases and J by 0 bases, and 18 bases separated the two germline ends. The CDR3 reads CASSPASGGFSYEQYV. The DNA for the CDR3 is TGTGCCAGCAGTCCCGCTTCCGGAGGATTCTCCTACGAGCAGTACGTC.

The chain has TRBV3-1 (or the pseudogene TRBV3-2) and TRBJ2-7; D ambiguous. Germline CDR1 and CDR2: LGHDT and YNNKEL (reference sequence). V lost 1 base, J lost 6 bases, and 10 bases lay in between. This CDR3 is built from 13 residues. Here the CDR3 reads CASSQVVVSEQYF. CDR3 in DNA: TGTGCCAGCAGCCAAGTAGTCGTATCCGAGCAGTACTTC.

The CDR3 nucleotides read TGTGCCAGCAGTTTTCGGGCTAGCGGGAGGATCTTCAATACGCAGTATTTT. This translates into CASSFRASGRIFNTQYF. This chain connects TRBV27 to TRBJ2-3, with 11 bases lining up with TRBD2. Germline V gene data show CDR1 as MNHEY and CDR2 as SMNVEV (reference sequence). The CDR3 covers 17 residues. V shed 3 bases, J shed 7 bases, and the junction held 12 bases outside the gene matches.

The chain couples TRBV10-2 to TRBJ2-1; perhaps TRBD2 as D (6 bases). Germline assignment: CDR1 WSHSY and CDR2 SAAADI. With 6 bases removed from V and 3 bases from J, the gap between germline ends came to 15 bases. The CDR3 loop spans 15 amino acids. CDR3 sequence (DNA): TGCGCCAGCAGGCCGGGACTGGGGGGCTACAATGAGCAGTTCTTC. Protein: CASRPGLGGYNEQFF.

This rearrangement joins TRBV6-5 to TRBJ1-2; the D gene is possibly TRBD1 (5 bases). The V end was cut by 7 bases, the J end by 13 bases, with 19 bases between. This CDR3 is built from 12 residues. CDR1 is MNHEY and CDR2 is SVGAGI in the germline V gene. DNA of the CDR3: TGTGCCAGCACTCCGCCTAAAGGGGCCAGCACCTTC. As protein: CASTPPKGASTF.

The sample holds one count of this clone. The rearrangement links TRBV5-1 to TRBJ2-3, with a weak D call TRBD1 (6 bases). The CDR3 loop spans 14 amino acids. CDR1 and CDR2 (germline): SGHRS, YFSETQ. V dropped 4 bases and J dropped 0 bases, with 9 bases sitting between them. The CDR3 here is CASSSTGSTDTQYF. CDR3 coding DNA: TGCGCCAGCAGCAGTACAGGGAGCACAGATACGCAGTATTTT.

V usage is TRBV10-1 and J usage is TRBJ1-1, with D unclear. Per the germline V gene, CDR1 is WNHNN and CDR2 is SYGVQD (reference sequence). Deletions cut 2 bases from V and 5 bases from J, with 18 bases between. This CDR3 comprises 16 residues. The CDR3 loop is CASSERRTSLGTEAFF. CDR3 sequence (DNA): TGCGCCAGCAGTGAGCGTCGGACTTCACTGGGGACTGAAGCTTTCTTT.

V gene TRBV5-8 combines with J gene TRBJ1-1; the match to TRBD1 covers 8 bases. The V segment lost 1 base and the J segment 0 bases; nucleotides outside the gene matches: 2. The CDR3 spans 15 residues. CDR1 and CDR2 (germline): SGHTS, YDEGEE. Here the CDR3 DNA reads TGTGCCAGCAGCTTGCGGGACAGGATGAACACTGAAGCTTTCTTT. It codes for CASSLRDRMNTEAFF. The full variable domain, its missing parts supplied by reference TRBV5-8 and TRBJ1-1, is EAGVTQSPTHLIKTRGQQATLRCSPISGHTSVYWYQQALGLGLQFLLWYDEGEERNRGNFPPRFSGRQFPNYSSELNVNALELEDSALYLCASSLRDRMNTEAFFGQGTRLTVV.

This clone was detected a few times. V is TRBV3-1 (or the pseudogene TRBV3-2) and J is TRBJ2-4; D perhaps matches TRBD2 (6 bases). This CDR3 has 13 residues. V was pared by 4 bases and J by 6 bases, with 10 bases between. Germline CDR1 and CDR2: LGHDT and YNNKEL (reference sequence). Here the CDR3 DNA reads TGTGCCAGCAGCCGCGGGGTCCTAAACATTCAGTACTTC. It is translated as CASSRGVLNIQYF.